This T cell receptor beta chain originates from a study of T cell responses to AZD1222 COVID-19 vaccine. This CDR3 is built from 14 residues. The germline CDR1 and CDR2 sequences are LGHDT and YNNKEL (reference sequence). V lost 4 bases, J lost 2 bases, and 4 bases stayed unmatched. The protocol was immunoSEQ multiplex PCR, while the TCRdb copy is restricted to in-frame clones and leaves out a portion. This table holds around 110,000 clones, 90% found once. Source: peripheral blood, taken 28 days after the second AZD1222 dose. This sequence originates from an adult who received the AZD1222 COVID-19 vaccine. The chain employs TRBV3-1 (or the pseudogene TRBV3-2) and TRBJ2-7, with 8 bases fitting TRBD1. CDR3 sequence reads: CASSPTGGAYEQYF. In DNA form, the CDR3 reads TGTGCCAGCAGCCCTACAGGGGGAGCCTACGAGCAGTACTTC.